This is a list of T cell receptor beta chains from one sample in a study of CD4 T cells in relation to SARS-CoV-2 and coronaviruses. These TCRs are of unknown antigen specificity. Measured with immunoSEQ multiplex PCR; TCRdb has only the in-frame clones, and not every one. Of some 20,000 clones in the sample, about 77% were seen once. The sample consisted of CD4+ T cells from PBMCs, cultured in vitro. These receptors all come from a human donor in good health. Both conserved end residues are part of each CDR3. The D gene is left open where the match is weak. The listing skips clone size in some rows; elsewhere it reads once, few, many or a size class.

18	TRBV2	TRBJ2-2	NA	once	CASSGGGVPGQNTGELFF	TGTGCCAGCAGTGGTGGCGGGGTGCCGGGGCAGAACACCGGGGAGCTGTTTTTT
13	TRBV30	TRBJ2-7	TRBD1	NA	CAWAGTGAGEQYF	TGTGCCTGGGCCGGGACAGGGGCTGGCGAGCAGTACTTC
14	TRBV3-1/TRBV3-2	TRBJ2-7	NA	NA	CASSLPGTAEGQYF	TGTGCCAGCAGCCTCCCCGGGACTGCAGAGGGGCAGTACTTC
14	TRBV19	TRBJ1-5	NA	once	CASSMEQLNQPQHF	TGTGCCAGTAGTATGGAGCAGCTAAATCAGCCCCAGCATTTT
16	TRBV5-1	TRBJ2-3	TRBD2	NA	CASSLGASGSLDTQYF	TGCGCCAGCAGCTTGGGGGCTAGCGGGAGCTTGGATACGCAGTATTTT
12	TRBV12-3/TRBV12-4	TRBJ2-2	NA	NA	CASSPYTGELFF	TGTGCCAGCAGTCCCTACACCGGGGAGCTGTTTTTT
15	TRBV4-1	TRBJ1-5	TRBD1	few	CASSQDRDSYQPQHF	TGCGCCAGCAGCCAAGACCGGGACAGCTATCAGCCCCAGCATTTT
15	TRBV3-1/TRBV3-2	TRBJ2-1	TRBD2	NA	CASSQGGSSYNEQFF	TGTGCCAGCAGCCAAGGCGGGAGCTCCTACAATGAGCAGTTCTTC
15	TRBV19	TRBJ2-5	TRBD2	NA	CASSTTSGLGETQYF	TGTGCCAGTAGTACGACTAGCGGGTTGGGGGAGACCCAGTACTTC
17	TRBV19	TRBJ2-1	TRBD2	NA	CASSINPGLAVHNEQFF	TGTGCCAGTAGTATAAACCCGGGACTAGCGGTCCACAATGAGCAGTTCTTC
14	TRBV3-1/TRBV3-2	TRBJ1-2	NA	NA	CASSQDWGTGGYTF	TGTGCCAGCAGCCAAGATTGGGGTACTGGGGGCTACACCTTC
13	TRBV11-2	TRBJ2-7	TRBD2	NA	CASQLAGIDEQYF	TGTGCCAGCCAACTAGCGGGAATCGACGAGCAGTACTTC
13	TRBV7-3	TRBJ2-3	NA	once	CASSLNRGDTQYF	TGTGCCAGCAGCTTAAATCGCGGAGATACGCAGTATTTT
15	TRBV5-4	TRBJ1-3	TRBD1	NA	CASSVGQPSGNTIYF	TGTGCCAGCAGCGTGGGACAGCCCTCTGGAAACACCATATATTTT
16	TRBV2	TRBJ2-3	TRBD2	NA	CASGMGLADSTDTQYF	TGTGCCAGCGGGATGGGACTAGCAGATAGCACAGATACGCAGTATTTT
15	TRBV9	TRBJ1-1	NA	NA	CASSSHPMGTFGAFF	TGTGCCAGCAGCTCCCACCCGATGGGGACATTTGGAGCTTTCTTT
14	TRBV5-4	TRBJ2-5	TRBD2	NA	CASSPLAKQETQYF	TGTGCCAGCAGTCCACTAGCGAAACAAGAGACCCAGTACTTC
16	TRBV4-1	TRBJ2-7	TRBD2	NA	CASSQAGPGLAPFRYF	TGCGCCAGCAGCCAAGCCGGACCGGGACTAGCTCCTTTTAGGTACTTC
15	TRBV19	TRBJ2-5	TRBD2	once	CASSALGREGETQYF	TGTGCCAGTAGTGCCTTGGGGCGGGAGGGGGAGACCCAGTACTTC
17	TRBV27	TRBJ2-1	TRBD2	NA	CASSLRPSGSSYNEQFF	TGTGCCAGCAGTTTAAGGCCTAGCGGGAGCTCCTACAATGAGCAGTTCTTC
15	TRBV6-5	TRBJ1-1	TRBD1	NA	CASSSGTGANTEAFF	TGTGCCAGCAGTTCCGGGACAGGGGCGAACACTGAAGCTTTCTTT
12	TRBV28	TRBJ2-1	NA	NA	CASSLLGNEQFF	TGTGCCAGCAGTTTATTGGGGAATGAGCAGTTCTTC
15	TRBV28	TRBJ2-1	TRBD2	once	CASVARRGSRHEQFF	TGTGCCAGCGTCGCGAGGCGGGGGTCCCGCCATGAGCAGTTCTTC
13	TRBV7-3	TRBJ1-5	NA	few	CASSRDVNQPQHF	TGTGCCAGCAGCCGGGACGTCAATCAGCCCCAGCATTTT